This TCR beta chain was retrieved from a study of cytomegalovirus exposure and HLA in healthy donors. Study details: From donors who were HLA-typed, an early data release held about 85 million unique TCRs.

Trimming shortened V by 4 bases and J by 5 bases, and 9 bases separated the two germline ends. The length of the CDR3 is 13 residues. Germline V CDR1 and CDR2: SGHAT, FQNNGV. With 60 Vbeta and 13 Jbeta primers, the PCR was carried out. Clones were sequenced by immunoSEQ multiplex PCR, and TCRdb holds only the in-frame ones, with some missing. The repertoire includes some 160,000 clones, almost 80% of them detected once, and 1.7% sits in the top ten. Sample: PBMCs. The sequence came from a woman under 40 in good health and CMV-seronegative. This rearrangement joins TRBV11-2 to TRBJ2-1, with D hard to call. CDR3 sequence (DNA): TGTGCCAGCAGCTCCCGGGTCAACAATGAGCAGTTCTTC. It is translated as CASSSRVNNEQFF.